This T cell receptor (beta chain) was sequenced in a study of OX40 agonist ivuxolimab in advanced cancers. Overall study: An agonistic anti-OX40 (CD134) antibody, ivuxolimab, was used to treat the patients. Findings of the study overall: Relative to CD4+, CD8+ T cells held more expanded clones on average.

On this clone itself: Its specificity is not known.

The data were produced by immunoSEQ multiplex PCR, yet TCRdb's version contains in-frame clones alone and is incomplete. The table shows about 47,000 clones, with around 85% occurring only once. The ends were cut back, 0 bases at V and 6 bases at J, with 9 bases in the middle. The germline CDR1 and CDR2 sequences are SGHTS and YDEGEE. The CDR3 is 14 residues long. This sample comprised CD4+ or CD8+ T cells sorted from blood, obtained in a trial of the OX40 agonist ivuxolimab. The chain is built from TRBV5-8 and TRBJ1-4; D is uncertain. The receptor was derived from an adult with an advanced solid tumor such as melanoma, head and neck, liver or kidney cancer. The CDR3 sequence: CASSLELSDEKLFF. Written as DNA, the CDR3 is TGTGCCAGCAGCTTGGAGTTGTCGGATGAAAAACTGTTTTTT.